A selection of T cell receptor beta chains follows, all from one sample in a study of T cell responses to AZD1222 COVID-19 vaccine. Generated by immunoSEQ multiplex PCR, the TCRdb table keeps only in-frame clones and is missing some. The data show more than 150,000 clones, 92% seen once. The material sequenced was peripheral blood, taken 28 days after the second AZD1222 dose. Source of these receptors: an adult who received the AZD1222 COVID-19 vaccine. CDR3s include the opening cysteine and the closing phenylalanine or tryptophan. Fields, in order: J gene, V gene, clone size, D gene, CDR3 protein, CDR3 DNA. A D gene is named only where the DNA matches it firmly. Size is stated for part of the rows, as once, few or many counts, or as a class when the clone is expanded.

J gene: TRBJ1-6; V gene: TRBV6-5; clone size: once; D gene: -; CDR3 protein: CASSPEGYNSPLHF; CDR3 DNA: TGTGCCAGCTCCCCGGAGGGCTATAATTCACCCCTCCACTTT
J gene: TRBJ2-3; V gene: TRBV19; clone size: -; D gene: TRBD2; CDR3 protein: CASSIAPTSGGNKYF; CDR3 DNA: TGTGCCAGTAGTATAGCCCCGACTAGCGGGGGGAATAAGTATTTT
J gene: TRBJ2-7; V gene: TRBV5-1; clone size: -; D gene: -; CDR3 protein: CASSYRYEQYF; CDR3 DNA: TGCGCCAGCAGCTACAGGTACGAGCAGTACTTC
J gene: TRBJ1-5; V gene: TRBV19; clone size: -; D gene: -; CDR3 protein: CASSADLGNQPQHF; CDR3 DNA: TGTGCCAGCAGTGCCGACCTGGGGAATCAGCCCCAGCATTTT
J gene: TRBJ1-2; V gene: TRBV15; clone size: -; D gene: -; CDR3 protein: CATSRDLQPRDYTF; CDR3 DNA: TGTGCCACCAGCAGAGATCTTCAGCCGAGGGACTACACCTTC
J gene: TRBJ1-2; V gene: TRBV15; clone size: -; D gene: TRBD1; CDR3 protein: CATSSLLQGASYTF; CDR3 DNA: TGTGCCACCAGCAGTCTGTTGCAGGGGGCAAGCTACACCTTC
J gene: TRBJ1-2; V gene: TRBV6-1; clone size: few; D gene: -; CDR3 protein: CASSEAWGPFYGYTF; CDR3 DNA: TGTGCCAGCAGTGAAGCCTGGGGCCCCTTCTATGGCTACACCTTC
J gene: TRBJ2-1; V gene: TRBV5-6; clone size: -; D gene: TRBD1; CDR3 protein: CASSYTTGGNEQFF; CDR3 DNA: TGTGCCAGCAGCTACACCACAGGGGGGAATGAGCAGTTCTTC
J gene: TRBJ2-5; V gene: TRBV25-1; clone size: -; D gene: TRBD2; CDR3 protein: CASSEYGPLGRAKETQYF; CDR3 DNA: TGTGCCAGCAGTGAATATGGCCCCCTCGGGAGGGCAAAGGAGACCCAGTACTTC
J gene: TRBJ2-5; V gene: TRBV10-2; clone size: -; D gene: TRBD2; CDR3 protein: CASSESGLAGGPYQETQYF; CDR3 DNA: TGCGCCAGCAGTGAGTCAGGACTAGCGGGGGGCCCGTACCAAGAGACCCAGTACTTC
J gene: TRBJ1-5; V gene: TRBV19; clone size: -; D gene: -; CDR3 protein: CASSPGQNQPQHF; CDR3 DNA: TGTGCCAGTAGTCCAGGACAGAATCAGCCCCAGCATTTT
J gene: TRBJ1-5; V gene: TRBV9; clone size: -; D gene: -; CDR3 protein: CASSEGSNQPQHF; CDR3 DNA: TGTGCCAGCAGCGAGGGGAGCAATCAGCCCCAGCATTTT
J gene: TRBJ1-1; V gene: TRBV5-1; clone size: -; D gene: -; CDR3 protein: CASSSGVNTEAFF; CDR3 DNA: TGCGCCAGCAGCTCGGGGGTGAACACTGAAGCTTTCTTT
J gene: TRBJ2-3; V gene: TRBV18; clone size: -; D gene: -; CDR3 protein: CASSPGYRGMQYF; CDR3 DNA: TGTGCCAGCTCCCCGGGGTATAGGGGGATGCAGTATTTT
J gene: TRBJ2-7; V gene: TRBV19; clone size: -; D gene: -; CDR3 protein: CASSMRRSYEQYF; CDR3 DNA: TGTGCCAGTAGTATGCGGCGCTCCTACGAGCAGTACTTC
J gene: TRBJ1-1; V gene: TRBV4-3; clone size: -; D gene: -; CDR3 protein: CASSQGGGDTEAFF; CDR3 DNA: TGCGCCAGCAGCCAGGGCGGGGGCGACACTGAAGCTTTCTTT
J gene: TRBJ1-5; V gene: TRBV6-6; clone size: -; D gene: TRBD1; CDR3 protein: CASSRTSRDRGGGRGQPQHF; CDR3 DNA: TGTGCCAGCAGTCGAACGTCCCGGGACAGGGGAGGAGGCAGGGGACAGCCCCAGCATTTT
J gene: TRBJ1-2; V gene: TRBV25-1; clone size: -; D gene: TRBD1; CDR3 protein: CASSPLGQGAYGYTF; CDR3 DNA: TGTGCCAGCAGTCCCTTAGGGCAGGGGGCCTATGGCTACACCTTC
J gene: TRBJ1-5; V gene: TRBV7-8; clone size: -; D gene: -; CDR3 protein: CASSFQRLNQPQHF; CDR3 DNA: TGTGCCAGCAGCTTTCAGCGCCTCAATCAGCCCCAGCATTTT